What follows is one TCR beta chain and its context. The target antigen is unknown. The assay was immunoSEQ multiplex PCR, and TCRdb's table has in-frame clones only and misses some. Here the sample spans roughly 120,000 clones, 85% to 95% being singletons. These data originate in a study of T cell responses to AZD1222 COVID-19 vaccine. Broader study findings: Receipt of two AZD1222 doses was followed by a rise in Spike-specific TCR breadth and depth.

Here the sequenced sample was peripheral blood, taken on day 0 of AZD1222 vaccination. The origin of this receptor is an adult in good health.

The CDR3 is CASSLAPLAGADTQYF. DNA for the CDR3: TGCGCCAGCAGCTTGGCCCCTCTAGCGGGAGCAGATACGCAGTATTTT. This chain links TRBV5-1 with TRBJ2-3, with 10 bases identical to TRBD2. Germline V gene sequence: CDR1 SGHRS, CDR2 YFSETQ. Losses at the gene ends were 0 bases for V and 4 bases for J; bases not matched to a gene: 5. CDR3 length: 16 amino acids.